The sequence of this TCR beta chain was determined in a study of T cells in Graves' hyperthyroidism and ophthalmopathy. Study at large: Upon initial diagnosis and before any treatment, peripheral blood was collected.

Amplification yielded TCR beta CDR3 regions, with RNA transcripts as the source. HTBI primers were the set used in a first-round RT-PCR of the TCR CDR3. In TCRdb, the multiplex PCR reads were re-called with MiXCR into one record per CDR3 protein. This table has 300,000 to 500,000 distinct CDR3 sequences, about 16% appearing once. Hyperthyroidism patients were newly diagnosed, had disease duration under 2 months, and were aged 18 to 65 years. Every diagnosis used clinical symptoms, serum thyroxine and TRAb, thyroid ultrasound and orbital computed tomography. Overall study results and limits: Among thyroid clonotypes expanded above 0.001, most also appeared in blood.

This clonotype has at least ten counts. Its antigen is unidentified. The V gene end was trimmed by 9 bases and the J gene end by 4 bases; junction bases not matched to a gene: 6. CDR1 is SNHLY and CDR2 is FYNNEI in the germline V gene. The CDR3 spans 13 residues. The clonotype was recovered from a woman under 40 with Graves' hyperthyroidism. The chain couples TRBV2 to TRBJ2-4, with 7 positions matching TRBD2. The sequencing sample was made of blood. DNA of the CDR3: TGTGCCAGTCTTGAGGGAGGGAAAAACATTCAGTACTTC. It encodes CASLEGGKNIQYF.